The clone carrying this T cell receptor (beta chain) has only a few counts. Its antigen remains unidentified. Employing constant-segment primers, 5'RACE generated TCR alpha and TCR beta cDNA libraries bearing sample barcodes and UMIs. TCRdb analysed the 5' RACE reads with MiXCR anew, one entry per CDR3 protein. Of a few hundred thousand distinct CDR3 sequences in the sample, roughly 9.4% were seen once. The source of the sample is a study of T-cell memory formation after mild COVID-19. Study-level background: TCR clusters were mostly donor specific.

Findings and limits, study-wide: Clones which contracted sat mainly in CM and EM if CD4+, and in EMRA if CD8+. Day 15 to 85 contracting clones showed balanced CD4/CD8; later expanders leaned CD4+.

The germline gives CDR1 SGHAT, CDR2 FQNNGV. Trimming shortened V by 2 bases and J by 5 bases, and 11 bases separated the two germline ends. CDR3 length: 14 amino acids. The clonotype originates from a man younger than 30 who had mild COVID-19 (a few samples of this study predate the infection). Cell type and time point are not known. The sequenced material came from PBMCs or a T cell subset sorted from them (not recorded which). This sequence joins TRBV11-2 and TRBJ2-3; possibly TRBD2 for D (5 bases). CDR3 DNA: TGTGCCAGCAGCTTATTACCCGGGGTAGATACGCAGTATTTT. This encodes CASSLLPGVDTQYF.